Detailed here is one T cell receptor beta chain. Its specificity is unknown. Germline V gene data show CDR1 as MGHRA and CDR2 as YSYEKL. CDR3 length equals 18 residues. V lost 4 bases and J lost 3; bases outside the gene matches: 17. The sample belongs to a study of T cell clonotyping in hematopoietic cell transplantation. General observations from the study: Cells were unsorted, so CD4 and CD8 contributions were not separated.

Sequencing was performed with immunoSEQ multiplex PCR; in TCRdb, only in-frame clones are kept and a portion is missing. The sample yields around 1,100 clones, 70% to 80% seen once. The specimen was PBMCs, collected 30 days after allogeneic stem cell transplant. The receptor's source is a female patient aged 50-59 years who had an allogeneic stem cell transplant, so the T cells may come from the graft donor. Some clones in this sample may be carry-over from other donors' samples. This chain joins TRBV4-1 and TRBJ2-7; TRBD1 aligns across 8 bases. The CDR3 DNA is TGCGCCAGCAGCCCCACGGGAACAGGGGGGCTCGGAGGCTACGAGCAGTACTTC. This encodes CASSPTGTGGLGGYEQYF.